What follows is one T cell receptor (beta chain) and its context. Its antigen is not known. The data were produced by immunoSEQ multiplex PCR, yet TCRdb's version contains in-frame clones alone and is incomplete. In the table there are 200,000 or so clones, almost 90% of which are singletons. This entry is derived from a study of cytomegalovirus exposure and HLA in healthy donors. General observations from the study: Most TCR sequences were rare, but some public TCRs occurred in many donors.

Looked up from germline, CDR1 is SGHTA and CDR2 is FQGNSA. The CDR3 covers 15 residues. Germline trimming cut 4 bases from V and 0 bases from J; bases unmatched to any gene: 5. Sequenced sample: PBMCs. This clonotype originated in a woman in her late teens or twenties in good health and CMV-seronegative. The chain couples TRBV7-2 to TRBJ1-1, with 7 bases that match TRBD1. CDR3 amino acids: CASSSPDRLNTEAFF. The DNA for the CDR3 is TGTGCCAGCAGCTCCCCGGACAGGTTGAACACTGAAGCTTTCTTT.